A single sample gave rise to the 2 T cell receptor beta chains below, sequenced in a study of shared clonotypes between healthy human individuals. Profiling relied on immunoSEQ multiplex PCR, and the TCRdb table lists in-frame clones only, not all of them. The top ten clones hold under 0.06% of a sample with roughly 530,000 clones, roughly 95% of them seen once. Material: naive CD4+ T cells sorted from blood. The subset is: CD45RA+ positively selected. Source of these receptors: a woman aged 25 to 39 in good health.

The chain carries TRBV19 and TRBJ2-2, with 7 positions matching TRBD2. CDR3 length: 15 residues. CDR1 LNHDA and CDR2 SQIVND come from the germline V gene (reference sequence). V shed 6 bases, J shed 2 bases, and the junction held 6 bases outside the gene matches. The CDR3, as DNA: TGTGCCAGTAGCTGGCTAGCGGTAAACACCGGGGAGCTGTTTTTT. It specifies CASSWLAVNTGELFF. Full variable domain (missing parts from reference TRBV19 and TRBJ2-2): DGGITQSPKYLFRKEGQNVTLSCEQNLNHDAMYWYRQDPGQGLRLIYYSQIVNDFQKGDIAEGYSVSREKKESFPLTVTSAQKNPTAFYLCASSWLAVNTGELFFGEGSRLTVL.

The V and J genes are TRBV7-9 and TRBJ2-1; D is perhaps TRBD2 (5 bases). In germline, CDR1 is SEHNR, CDR2 FQNEAQ (reference sequence). With 5 bases removed from V and 15 bases from J, the gap between germline ends came to 32 bases. CDR3 size: 17 residues. CDR3 DNA sequence: TGTGCCAGCAGCGCCTCTAGCACTGGGCGGGCTCGCCTCCGGCCGTTCTTC. It translates to CASSASSTGRARLRPFF.